This T cell receptor beta chain originates from a study of blood T cells in healthy people across ages. Study-wide context: T cells yielded about one barcoded beta molecule per two cells through template switching. Whole-study findings and limits: Long-lived donors had more naive CD4+ cells and higher diversity than aged donors.

Germline CDR1 and CDR2: SGHRS and YFSETQ. This CDR3 contains 15 residues. Between the trimmed V and J ends, which lost 4 bases and 7 bases, there was a span of 20 bases. A second PCR, run for roughly 7 to 12 cycles, used a sample-barcoded 5' primer plus a J-beta primer mix. A template-switch adaptor that had 12 random nucleotides put a tag on each cDNA molecule. TCRdb re-called the 5' RACE reads with MiXCR, one entry per CDR3 protein. The sample contains 650,000 to 800,000 distinct CDR3 sequences, 40% to 50% of which appear only once. In regard to this clonotype: Its antigen remains unidentified.

The receptor's source is a man aged 55 to 69 in good health. Specimen: blood. The chain combines TRBV5-1 with TRBJ1-2; tentatively, D is TRBD1 (5 bases). CDR3 protein: CASSPDPPGWGGYTF. In DNA form, the CDR3 reads TGCGCCAGCAGCCCGGATCCCCCAGGGTGGGGTGGCTACACCTTC. The full variable domain, its missing parts supplied by reference TRBV5-1 and TRBJ1-2, is KAGVTQTPRYLIKTRGQQVTLSCSPISGHRSVSWYQQTPGQGLQFLFEYFSETQRNKGNFPGRFSGRQFSNSRSEMNVSTLELGDSALYLCASSPDPPGWGGYTFGSGTRLTVV.